The 20 T cell receptor beta chains below all came from one sample that was sequenced in a study of cytomegalovirus exposure and HLA in healthy donors. The PCR had 60 Vbeta and 13 Jbeta primers. Measured with immunoSEQ multiplex PCR; TCRdb has only the in-frame clones, and not every one. The data show 95,000 to 130,000 clones, around 81% seen once. The specimen sequenced was PBMCs. These TCRs come from a woman in her twenties or thirties in good health and CMV-seronegative.

The V and J genes are TRBV27 and TRBJ1-1; D uncertain. From germline, CDR1 is MNHEY and CDR2 SMNVEV (reference sequence). Trimming removed 4 bases from V and 8 bases from J, with 11 bases in between. CDR3 size: 12 residues. The CDR3, as DNA: TGTGCCAGCAGTTCCGACATGAAAGAAGCTTTCTTT. Encoded protein: CASSSDMKEAFF.

The chain carries TRBV5-4 and TRBJ2-6, with unresolved D. Germline V gives CDR1 SGHNT, CDR2 YYREEE (reference sequence). V lost 0 bases, J lost 0 bases, and 4 bases lay in between. The CDR3 has 15 residues. The DNA of the CDR3 is TGTGCCAGCAGCTTGGGGCTCTCTGGGGCCAACGTCCTGACTTTC. Translated, it gives CASSLGLSGANVLTF.

CDR3 sequence: CASGRRRGIEQYF. The CDR3 DNA follows: TGTGCCAGCGGGCGGAGGCGCGGGATTGAGCAGTACTTC. The chain combines TRBV11-2 with TRBJ2-7, with D perhaps matching TRBD2 (6 bases). V was clipped by 8 bases and J by 7 bases, with 18 bases between them. The CDR3 consists of 13 residues. CDR1 and CDR2 (germline): SGHAT, FQNNGV.

This clone occurred a few times. The J gene is TRBJ2-1, the V gene TRBV6-5; tentative D call: TRBD2 (6 bases). Germline assignment: CDR1 MNHEY and CDR2 SVGAGI. Trimming took off 6 bases at V and 10 bases at J, with 13 bases between the two ends. The CDR3 runs to 12 residues. The CDR3 is CASSFRAGEQFF. For the CDR3, the DNA is TGTGCCAGCAGCTTCCGTGCGGGAGAGCAGTTCTTC.

This clone was counted between two and nine times. J is TRBJ2-2 and V is TRBV5-5; D remains ambiguous. There are 14 residues in the CDR3. Germline loops: CDR1 SGHKS, CDR2 YYEKEE (reference sequence). Trimming removed 0 bases at V and 7 bases at J, with 10 bases between. CDR3 bases: TGTGCCAGCAGCTTGGCCGGGTTCATCGGGGAGCTGTTTTTT. It encodes CASSLAGFIGELFF.

Regarding this clone: Other DNA sequences in this sample translate to the same CDR3. The V call is TRBV6-5, the J call TRBJ1-5; D ambiguous. V was cut by 6 bases and J by 2 bases, with 11 bases left in between. CDR1 and CDR2 from the germline V gene are MNHEY and SVGAGI. This CDR3 has 14 amino acids. The CDR3 DNA reads as TGTGCCAGCAGCCCGGAGAGGGGCAATCAGCCCCAGCATTTT. Translation gives CASSPERGNQPQHF.

This clone came up a few times. The V and J genes are TRBV7-9 and TRBJ2-7; TRBD1 might be the D (5 bases). Between the trimmed V and J ends, which lost 5 bases and 2 bases, there was a span of 13 bases. The CDR3 contains 14 residues. Germline CDR1 is SEHNR and CDR2 is FQNEAQ (reference sequence). As DNA, the CDR3 is TGTGCCAGCAGCGACAGTAGCATCCCCTACGAGCAGTACTTC. This translates into CASSDSSIPYEQYF.

V gene TRBV5-1 combines with J gene TRBJ1-4; tentative D call: TRBD1 (6 bases). Looked up from germline, CDR1 is SGHRS and CDR2 is YFSETQ. The CDR3 spans 16 residues. The V end was cut by 1 base, the J end by 0 bases, with 10 bases between. CDR3 DNA sequence: TGCGCCAGCAGCTTGTGGGACACTGCAACTAATGAAAAACTGTTTTTT. Encoded protein: CASSLWDTATNEKLFF.

This clone has just one count. The rearrangement links TRBV27 to TRBJ2-2; 8 bases map to TRBD2. CDR1 is MNHEY, CDR2 SMNVEV, per germline (reference sequence). The length of the CDR3 is 14 residues. J lost 7 bases, V lost 5 bases, and 6 bases had no gene match. Here the CDR3 DNA reads TGTGCCAGCAGTCCCCTCAGCGGGGGCGGGGAGCTGTTTTTT. Amino acid sequence: CASSPLSGGGELFF.

The genes are TRBV18 and TRBJ2-6; maybe TRBD2 (5 bases). CDR1 and CDR2 from the germline V gene are KGHSH and LQKENI. Trimming took 5 bases from V and 2 from J, leaving 16 bases between them. The CDR3 runs 17 residues. In nucleotides, the CDR3 is TGTGCCAGCTCATCGAAAGGGAGTACAGCTGGGGCCAACGTCCTGACTTTC. Translation gives CASSSKGSTAGANVLTF.

The CDR3 coding sequence is TGTGCCAGCAGTGAAGTCACTAGCGGCACGCAGTATTTT. Encoded protein: CASSEVTSGTQYF. This chain joins TRBV6-1 and TRBJ2-3; 8 positions agree with TRBD2. The J segment lost 9 bases and the V segment lost 1 base, leaving 3 bases of the junction unmatched. The CDR3 has 13 amino acids. Germline V gene data show CDR1 as MNHNS and CDR2 as SASEGT.

V is TRBV29-1 and J is TRBJ2-2; tentative D call: TRBD2 (6 bases). Germline V gene sequence: CDR1 SQVTM, CDR2 ANQGSEA. The CDR3 contains 14 residues. V lost 7 bases to trimming and J lost 7 bases, with 19 bases between them. This CDR3 is CSAPGEGAGGELFF. The CDR3 nucleotides are TGCAGCGCACCGGGAGAAGGGGCAGGCGGGGAGCTGTTTTTT.

The DNA for the CDR3 is TGCGCCAGCAGCTCCACAGGGGGGCGGAATGAGCAGTTCTTC. It encodes CASSSTGGRNEQFF. The rearrangement links TRBV5-1 to TRBJ2-1; 8 bases are a match to TRBD1. The trim removed 3 bases at V and 7 bases at J, leaving 6 bases unmatched. The CDR3 has 14 amino acids. From germline, CDR1 is SGHRS and CDR2 YFSETQ.

The chain uses TRBV6-6 and TRBJ2-1; tentative D call: TRBD1 (5 bases). CDR1 is MNHNY and CDR2 is SVGAGI in the germline V gene (reference sequence). V was clipped by 4 bases and J by 8 bases, with 15 bases between them. The CDR3 is 14 amino acids. The CDR3 DNA reads TGTGCCAGCAGTTCTAAGACCACAGGCCATGAGCAGTTCTTC. Translation: CASSSKTTGHEQFF.

This clone was seen once. V gene TRBV28 combines with J gene TRBJ2-1; no reliable D call. This CDR3 is 12 amino acids long. Trimming removed 5 bases at V and 1 base at J, with 3 bases between. CDR1 is MDHEN, CDR2 SYDVKM, per germline. CDR3 sequence reads: CASSTSYNEQFF. The CDR3 DNA is TGTGCCAGCAGTACTTCCTACAATGAGCAGTTCTTC. Full variable domain (outside the CDR3, taken from reference TRBV28 and TRBJ2-1): DVKVTQSSRYLVKRTGEKVFLECVQDMDHENMFWYRQDPGLGLRLIYFSYDVKMKEKGDIPEGYSVSREKKERFSLILESASTNQTSMYLCASSTSYNEQFFGPGTRLTVL.

The chain carries TRBV10-2 and TRBJ1-2, with a possible D match to TRBD1 (6 bases). The CDR3 extends over 12 amino acids. Trimming shortened V by 6 bases and J by 5 bases, and 10 bases separated the two germline ends. Germline V gene sequence: CDR1 WSHSY, CDR2 SAAADI. The CDR3 DNA follows: TGCGCCAGCAGGGACAGAGGTTATGGCTACACCTTC. Protein product: CASRDRGYGYTF.

This clone was counted a few times. This chain joins TRBV9 and TRBJ1-1, with D maybe TRBD1 (5 bases). CDR3 length: 12 residues. Trimming pared 0 bases from V and 6 bases from J, leaving 6 bases between. Per germline, CDR1 SGDLS and CDR2 YYNGEE. DNA of the CDR3: TGTGCCAGCAGCGTAGGACAGTCTGAAGCTTTCTTT. Translation: CASSVGQSEAFF.

This chain connects TRBV15 to TRBJ1-4; TRBD1 is a possible D gene (5 bases). Looked up from germline, CDR1 is LNHNV and CDR2 is YYDKDF (reference sequence). CDR3 length equals 14 residues. Trimming left V 0 bases short and J 7 bases short, with 9 bases between. DNA of the CDR3: TGTGCCACCAGCAGAGACAGGGTATCTGAAAAACTGTTTTTT. Its translation is CATSRDRVSEKLFF.

The chain uses TRBV6-1 and TRBJ2-2, with 9 bases fitting TRBD1. Germline V gene lookup returns CDR1 MNHNS and CDR2 SASEGT. Trimming cost V 5 bases and J 4 bases; bases outside gene matches: 5. The CDR3 length is 15 residues. The CDR3 nucleotides read TGTGCCAGCAGTTTACAGGGGGCCCGCACCGGGGAGCTGTTTTTT. It codes for CASSLQGARTGELFF.

The chain combines TRBV7-9 with TRBJ2-5, with 8 positions matching TRBD2. CDR1 and CDR2 from the germline V gene are SEHNR and FQNEAQ (reference sequence). The CDR3 totals 13 residues. With 2 bases clipped from V and 4 bases from J, the junction kept 0 bases outside the gene matches. The DNA of the CDR3 is TGTGCCAGCAGCTTACTAGCGGGAGAGACCCAGTACTTC. It is translated as CASSLLAGETQYF.